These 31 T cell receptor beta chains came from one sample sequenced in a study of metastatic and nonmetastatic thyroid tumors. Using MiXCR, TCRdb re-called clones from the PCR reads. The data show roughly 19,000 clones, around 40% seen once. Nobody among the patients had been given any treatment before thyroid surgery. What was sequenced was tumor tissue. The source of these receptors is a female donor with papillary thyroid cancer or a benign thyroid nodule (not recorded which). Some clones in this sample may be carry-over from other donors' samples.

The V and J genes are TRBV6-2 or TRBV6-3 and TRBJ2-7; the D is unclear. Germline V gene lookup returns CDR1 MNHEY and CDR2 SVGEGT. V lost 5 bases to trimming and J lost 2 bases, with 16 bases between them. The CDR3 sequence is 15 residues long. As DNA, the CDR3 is TGTGCCAGCAGTACTGGGATCACGAGCACCTACGAGCAGTACTTC. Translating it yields CASSTGITSTYEQYF.

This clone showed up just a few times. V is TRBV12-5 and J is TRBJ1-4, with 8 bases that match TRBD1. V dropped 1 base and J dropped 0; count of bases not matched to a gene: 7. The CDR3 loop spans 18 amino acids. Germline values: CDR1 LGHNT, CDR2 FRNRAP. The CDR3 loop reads CASGLDLDRGATNEKLFF. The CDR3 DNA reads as TGTGCTAGTGGTTTGGACCTAGACAGGGGTGCAACTAATGAAAAACTGTTTTTT.

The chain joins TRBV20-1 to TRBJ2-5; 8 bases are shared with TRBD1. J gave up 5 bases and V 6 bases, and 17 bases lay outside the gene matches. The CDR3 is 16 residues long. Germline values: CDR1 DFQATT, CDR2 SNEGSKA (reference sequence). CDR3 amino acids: CSADGQGLLGVETQYF. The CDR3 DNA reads TGCAGTGCCGATGGACAGGGCCTTTTGGGAGTGGAGACCCAGTACTTC.

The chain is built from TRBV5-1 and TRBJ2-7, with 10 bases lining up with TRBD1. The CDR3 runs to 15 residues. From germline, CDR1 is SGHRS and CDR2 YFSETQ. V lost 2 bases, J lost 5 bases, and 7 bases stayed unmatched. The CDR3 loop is CASSLNGQGEDEQYF. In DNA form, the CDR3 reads TGCGCCAGCAGCTTAAATGGACAGGGGGAGGACGAGCAGTACTTC.

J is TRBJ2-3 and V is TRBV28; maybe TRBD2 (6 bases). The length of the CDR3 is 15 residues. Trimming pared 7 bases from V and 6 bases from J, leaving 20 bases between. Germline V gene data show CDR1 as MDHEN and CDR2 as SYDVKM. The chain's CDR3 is CASTKPMGGSDTQYF. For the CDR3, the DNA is TGTGCCAGCACTAAGCCGATGGGGGGAAGTGATACGCAGTATTTT. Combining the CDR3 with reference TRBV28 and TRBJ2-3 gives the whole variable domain DVKVTQSSRYLVKRTGEKVFLECVQDMDHENMFWYRQDPGLGLRLIYFSYDVKMKEKGDIPEGYSVSREKKERFSLILESASTNQTSMYLCASTKPMGGSDTQYFGPGTRLTVL.

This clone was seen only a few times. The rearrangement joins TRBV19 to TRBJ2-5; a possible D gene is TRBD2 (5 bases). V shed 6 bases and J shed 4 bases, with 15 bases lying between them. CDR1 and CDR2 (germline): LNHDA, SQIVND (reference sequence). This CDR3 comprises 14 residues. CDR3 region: CASSPERRGETQYF. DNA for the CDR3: TGTGCCAGTAGCCCGGAACGTCGGGGAGAGACCCAGTACTTC.

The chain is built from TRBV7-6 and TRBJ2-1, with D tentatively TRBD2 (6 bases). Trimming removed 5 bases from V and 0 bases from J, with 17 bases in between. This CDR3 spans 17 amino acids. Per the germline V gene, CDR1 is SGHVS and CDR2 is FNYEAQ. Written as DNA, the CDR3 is TGTGCCAGCAGCGGGAGGTGGCGGATGAGCTCCTACAATGAGCAGTTCTTC. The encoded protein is CASSGRWRMSSYNEQFF.

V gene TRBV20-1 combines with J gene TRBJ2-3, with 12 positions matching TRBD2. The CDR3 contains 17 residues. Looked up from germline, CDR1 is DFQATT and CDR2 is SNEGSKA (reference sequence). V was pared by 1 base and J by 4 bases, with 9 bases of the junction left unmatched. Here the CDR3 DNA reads TGCAGTGCTAGAGTCGAGGTGAGACTAGCGGGAGCAGATACGCAGTATTTT. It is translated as CSARVEVRLAGADTQYF.

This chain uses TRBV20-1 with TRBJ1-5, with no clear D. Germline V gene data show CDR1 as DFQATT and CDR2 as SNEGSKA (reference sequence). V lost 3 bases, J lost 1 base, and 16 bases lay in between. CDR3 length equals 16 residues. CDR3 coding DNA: TGCAGTGCTAGCCCCGCAGGAGGAGGGAGCAATCAGCCCCAGCATTTT. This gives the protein CSASPAGGGSNQPQHF.

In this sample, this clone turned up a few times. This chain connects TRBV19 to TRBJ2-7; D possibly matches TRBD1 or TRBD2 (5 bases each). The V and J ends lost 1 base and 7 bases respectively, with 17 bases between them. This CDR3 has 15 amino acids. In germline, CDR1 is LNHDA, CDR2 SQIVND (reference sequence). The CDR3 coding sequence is TGTGCCAGTAGTATAGTCGGGACGGCTTCTAGAGAGCAGTACTTC. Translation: CASSIVGTASREQYF.

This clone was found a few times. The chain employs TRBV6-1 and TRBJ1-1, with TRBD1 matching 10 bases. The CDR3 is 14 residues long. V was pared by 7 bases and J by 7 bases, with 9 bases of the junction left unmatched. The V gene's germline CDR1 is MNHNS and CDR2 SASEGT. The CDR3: CASIQTGGLGEAFF. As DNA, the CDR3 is TGTGCCAGCATCCAGACAGGGGGCCTCGGTGAAGCTTTCTTT.

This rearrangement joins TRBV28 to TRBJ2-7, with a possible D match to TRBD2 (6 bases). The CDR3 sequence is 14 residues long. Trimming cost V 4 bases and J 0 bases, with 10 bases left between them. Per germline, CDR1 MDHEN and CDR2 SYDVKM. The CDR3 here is CASSSGRSSYEQYF. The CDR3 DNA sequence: TGTGCCAGCAGTTCAGGGAGGAGCTCCTACGAGCAGTACTTC.

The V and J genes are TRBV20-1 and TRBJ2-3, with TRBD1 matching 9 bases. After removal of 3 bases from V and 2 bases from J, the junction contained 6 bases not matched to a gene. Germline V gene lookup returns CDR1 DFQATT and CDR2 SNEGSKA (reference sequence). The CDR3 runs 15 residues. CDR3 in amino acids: CSARDRQGVTDTQYF. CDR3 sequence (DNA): TGCAGTGCTAGGGACCGACAGGGGGTCACAGATACGCAGTATTTT.

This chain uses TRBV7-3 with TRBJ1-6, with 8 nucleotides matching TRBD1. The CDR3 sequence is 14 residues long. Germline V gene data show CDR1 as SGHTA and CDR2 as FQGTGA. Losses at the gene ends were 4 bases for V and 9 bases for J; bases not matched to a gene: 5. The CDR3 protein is CASSSQGAASPLHF. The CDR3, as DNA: TGTGCCAGCAGCTCCCAGGGGGCTGCTTCACCCCTCCACTTT.

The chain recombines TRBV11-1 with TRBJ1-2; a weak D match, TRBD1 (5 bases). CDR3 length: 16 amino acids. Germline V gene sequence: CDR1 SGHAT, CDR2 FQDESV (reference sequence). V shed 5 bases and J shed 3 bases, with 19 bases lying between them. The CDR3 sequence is CASSGASGVGYYGYTF. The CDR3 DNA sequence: TGTGCCAGCAGCGGAGCGTCGGGGGTGGGGTACTATGGCTACACCTTC. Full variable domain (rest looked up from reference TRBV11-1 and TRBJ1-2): EAEVAQSPRYKITEKSQAVAFWCDPISGHATLYWYRQILGQGPELLVQFQDESVVDDSQLPKDRFSAERLKGVDSTLKIQPAELGDSAMYLCASSGASGVGYYGYTFGSGTRLTVV.

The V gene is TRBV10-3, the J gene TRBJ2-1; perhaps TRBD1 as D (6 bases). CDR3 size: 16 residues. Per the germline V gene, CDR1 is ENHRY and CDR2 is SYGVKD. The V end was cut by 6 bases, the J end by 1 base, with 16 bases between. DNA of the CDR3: TGTGCCATCAGGGAACAGGGCGACGGGTCCTACAATGAGCAGTTCTTC. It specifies CAIREQGDGSYNEQFF.

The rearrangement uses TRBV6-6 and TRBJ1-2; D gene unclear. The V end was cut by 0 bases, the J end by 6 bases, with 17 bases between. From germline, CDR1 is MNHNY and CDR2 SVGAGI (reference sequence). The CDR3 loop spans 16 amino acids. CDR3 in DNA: TGTGCCAGCAGTTACTCGAACGATGGAGGGTGCGATGGCTACACCTTC. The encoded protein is CASSYSNDGGCDGYTF.

The CDR3 region is CASSWTGVRGYTF. CDR3 sequence (DNA): TGTGCCAGCAGCTGGACTGGGGTCCGTGGCTACACCTTC. The chain recombines TRBV11-2 with TRBJ1-2, with D uncertain. CDR1 is SGHAT and CDR2 is FQNNGV in the germline V gene. Trimming stripped 4 bases from V and 7 bases from J, with 13 bases between. This CDR3 is built from 13 residues.

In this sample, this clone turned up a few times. CDR3 bases: TGTGCCAGCAGTCCCGGGGGGGCTAACTATGGCTACACCTTC. Protein product: CASSPGGANYGYTF. This rearrangement joins TRBV12-3 or TRBV12-4 to TRBJ1-2; perhaps TRBD1 as D (5 bases). V lost 5 bases, J lost 0 bases, and 10 bases lay in between. This CDR3 comprises 14 residues.

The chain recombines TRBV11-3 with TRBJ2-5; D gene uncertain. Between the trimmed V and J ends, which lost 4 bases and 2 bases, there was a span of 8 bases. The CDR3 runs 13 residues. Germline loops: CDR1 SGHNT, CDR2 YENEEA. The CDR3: CASSSWKQETQYF. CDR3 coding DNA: TGTGCCAGCAGCTCCTGGAAGCAAGAGACCCAGTACTTC. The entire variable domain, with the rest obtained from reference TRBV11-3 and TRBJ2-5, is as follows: EAGVVQSPRYKIIEKKQPVAFWCNPISGHNTLYWYLQNLGQGPELLIRYENEEAVDDSQLPKDRFSAERLKGVDSTLKIQPAELGDSAVYLCASSSWKQETQYFGPGTRLLVL.

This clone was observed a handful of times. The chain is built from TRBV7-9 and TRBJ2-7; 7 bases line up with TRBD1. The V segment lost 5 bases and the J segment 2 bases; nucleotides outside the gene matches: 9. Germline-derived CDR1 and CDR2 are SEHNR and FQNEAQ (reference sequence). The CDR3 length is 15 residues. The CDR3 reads CASSPKGAPPYEQYF. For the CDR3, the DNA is TGTGCCAGCAGCCCAAAGGGGGCACCCCCCTACGAGCAGTACTTC.

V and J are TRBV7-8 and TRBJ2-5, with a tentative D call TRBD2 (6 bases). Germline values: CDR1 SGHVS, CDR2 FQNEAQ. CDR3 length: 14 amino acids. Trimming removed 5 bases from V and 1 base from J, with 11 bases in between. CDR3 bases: TGTGCCAGCAGCGAGGGACTGTTCCAAGAGACCCAGTACTTC. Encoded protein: CASSEGLFQETQYF.

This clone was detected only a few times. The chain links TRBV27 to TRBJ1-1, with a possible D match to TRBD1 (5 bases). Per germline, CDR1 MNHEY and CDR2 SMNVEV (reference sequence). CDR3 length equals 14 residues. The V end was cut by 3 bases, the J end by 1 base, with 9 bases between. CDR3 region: CASSFGGSNTEAFF. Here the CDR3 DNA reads TGTGCCAGCAGTTTCGGGGGATCGAACACTGAAGCTTTCTTT.

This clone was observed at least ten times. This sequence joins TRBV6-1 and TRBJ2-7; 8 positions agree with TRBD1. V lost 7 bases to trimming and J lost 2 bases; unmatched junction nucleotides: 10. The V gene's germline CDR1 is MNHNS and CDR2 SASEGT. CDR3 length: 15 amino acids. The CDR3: CASTDRGFTTYEQYF. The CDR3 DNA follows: TGTGCCAGCACCGACAGGGGCTTTACTACCTACGAGCAGTACTTC.

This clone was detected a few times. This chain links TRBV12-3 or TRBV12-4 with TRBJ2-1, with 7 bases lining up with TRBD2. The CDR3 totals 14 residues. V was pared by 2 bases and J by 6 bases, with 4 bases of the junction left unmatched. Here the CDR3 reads CASSLKPGGNEQFF. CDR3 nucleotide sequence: TGTGCCAGCAGTTTAAAGCCGGGGGGCAATGAGCAGTTCTTC.

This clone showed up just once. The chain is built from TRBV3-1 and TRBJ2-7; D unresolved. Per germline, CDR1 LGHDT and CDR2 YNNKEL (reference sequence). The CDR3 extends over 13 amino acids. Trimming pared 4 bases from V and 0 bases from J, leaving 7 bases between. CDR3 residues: CASSPRPSYEQYF. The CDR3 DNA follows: TGTGCCAGCAGCCCCCGGCCCTCCTACGAGCAGTACTTC.

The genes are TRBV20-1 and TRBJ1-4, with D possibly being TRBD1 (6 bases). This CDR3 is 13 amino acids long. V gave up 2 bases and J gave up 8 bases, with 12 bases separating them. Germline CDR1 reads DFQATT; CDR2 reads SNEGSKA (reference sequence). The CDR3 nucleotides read TGCAGTGCTAGACCCGGGACACTGGAAAAACTGTTTTTT. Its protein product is CSARPGTLEKLFF.

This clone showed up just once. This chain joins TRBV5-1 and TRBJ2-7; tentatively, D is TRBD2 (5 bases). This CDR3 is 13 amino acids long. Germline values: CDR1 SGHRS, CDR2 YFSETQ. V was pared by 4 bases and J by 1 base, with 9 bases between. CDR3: CASSPSGSYEQYF. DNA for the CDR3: TGCGCCAGCAGCCCCTCGGGGTCCTACGAGCAGTACTTC.

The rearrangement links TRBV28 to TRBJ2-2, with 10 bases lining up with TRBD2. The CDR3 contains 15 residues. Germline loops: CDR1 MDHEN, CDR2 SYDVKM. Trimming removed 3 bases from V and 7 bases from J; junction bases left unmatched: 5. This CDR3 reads CASSFGLAVIGELFF. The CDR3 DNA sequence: TGTGCCAGCAGTTTTGGACTAGCGGTGATCGGGGAGCTGTTTTTT. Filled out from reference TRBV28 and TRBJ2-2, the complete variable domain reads DVKVTQSSRYLVKRTGEKVFLECVQDMDHENMFWYRQDPGLGLRLIYFSYDVKMKEKGDIPEGYSVSREKKERFSLILESASTNQTSMYLCASSFGLAVIGELFFGEGSRLTVL.

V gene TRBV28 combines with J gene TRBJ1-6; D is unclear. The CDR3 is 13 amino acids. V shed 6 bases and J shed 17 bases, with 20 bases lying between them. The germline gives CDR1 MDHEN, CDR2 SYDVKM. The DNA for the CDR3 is TGTGCCAGCAGACCCCAAGCCGGCGGGCCGTTCCACTTT. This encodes CASRPQAGGPFHF.

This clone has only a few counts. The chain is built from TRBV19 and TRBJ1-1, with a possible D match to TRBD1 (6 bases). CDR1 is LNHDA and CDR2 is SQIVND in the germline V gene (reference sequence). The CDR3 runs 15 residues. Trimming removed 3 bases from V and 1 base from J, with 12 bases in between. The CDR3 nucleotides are TGTGCCAGTAGTATGGGGACATGGTCGAACACTGAAGCTTTCTTT. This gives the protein CASSMGTWSNTEAFF.